The entry that follows covers one TCR beta chain sequence. What it binds is unknown. The data originate from a study of T cell responses to AZD1222 COVID-19 vaccine. The study, taken as a whole, reports: The study sampled repertoires only after the peak T cell response. Spike-specific TCR repertoires showed rising breadth and depth after two AZD1222 doses. Most donors were white British and more were female, and clonal diversity was possibly underestimated.

CDR1 is SGHRS and CDR2 is YFSETQ in the germline V gene. The CDR3 is 15 amino acids. The V and J ends lost 0 bases and 0 bases respectively, with 9 bases between them. TCRdb keeps only in-frame clones here, not all; method: immunoSEQ multiplex PCR. This table has 100,000 to 150,000 clones, approximately 90% appearing once. The V gene is TRBV5-1, the J gene TRBJ2-5, with no clear D. Sample: peripheral blood, taken on day 0 of AZD1222 vaccination. This receptor was identified in an adult in good health. The CDR3 reads CASSLGWSDQETQYF. CDR3 nucleotides: TGCGCCAGCAGCTTGGGTTGGTCAGACCAAGAGACCCAGTACTTC.